The following is a T cell receptor beta chain sequence with its context. Data came from immunoSEQ multiplex PCR; TCRdb stores just in-frame clones and leaves some out. The data hold around 230,000 clones, with 75% to 90% observed a single time. This specimen comes from a study of blood T cell repertoires in COVID-19. For the study at large: T cells, B-cell-depleted T cells, or PBMCs supplied cDNA or gDNA.

This CDR3 contains 17 residues. V gave up 7 bases and J gave up 1 base; unmatched junction bases: 13. Germline V CDR1 and CDR2: MDHEN, SYDVKM. The rearrangement joins TRBV28 to TRBJ2-7, with TRBD1 identical over 10 bases. The receptor was derived from a woman in her 40s with acute COVID-19. Sequencing was carried out using PBMCs or T cells enriched from blood (not recorded which). The CDR3 reads CASIPLKGQGVSYEQYF. CDR3 nucleotide sequence: TGTGCCAGCATCCCATTGAAAGGACAGGGGGTGTCCTACGAGCAGTACTTC. The entire variable domain, with the rest obtained from reference TRBV28 and TRBJ2-7, is as follows: DVKVTQSSRYLVKRTGEKVFLECVQDMDHENMFWYRQDPGLGLRLIYFSYDVKMKEKGDIPEGYSVSREKKERFSLILESASTNQTSMYLCASIPLKGQGVSYEQYFGPGTRLTVT.